Shown below are 14 T cell receptor beta chains from a single sample sequenced in a study of T cells in Graves' hyperthyroidism and ophthalmopathy (dated by TCRdb to about 2019). The library was generated by multiplex PCR. Sequenced on an Illumina HiSeq 2000. The TCR beta CDR3 regions were amplified from the RNA transcripts. For the first round of RT-PCR on the TCR CDR3, the HTBI primer set was used together with the Qiagen OneStep RT-PCR kit. In-frame beta chains were kept once TCRdb had trimmed the public reads at Q25 with fastp and called clones with MiXCR. Rows with one shared CDR3 protein collapse into an entry with the most common genes and DNA. The sample includes roughly 840,000 distinct CDR3 sequences, with over 35% observed a single time. More than 7% of the sample comes from the top ten. Sequencing used blood. These receptors originate from a man between 18 and 29 years old with Graves' hyperthyroidism.

The genes are TRBV7-9 and TRBJ1-4; D not certain. V was pared by 3 bases and J by 5 bases, with 10 bases between. This CDR3 is built from 14 residues. The germline V gene has CDR1 SEHNR and CDR2 FQNEAQ (reference sequence). The CDR3 nucleotides read TGTGCCAGCAGCTTCCCCGGGGAAAATGAAAAACTGTTTTTT. Protein sequence: CASSFPGENEKLFF.

This sequence joins TRBV7-2 and TRBJ2-2; 7 bases agree with TRBD1. This CDR3 has 16 residues. Unmatched junction bases numbered 7, after V lost 4 bases and J lost 2 bases. Germline assignment: CDR1 SGHTA and CDR2 FQGNSA. This CDR3 is CASSYQGGANTGELFF. In DNA, the CDR3 is TGTGCCAGCAGCTATCAAGGGGGCGCAAACACCGGGGAGCTGTTTTTT.

The chain employs TRBV6-1 and TRBJ1-1; tentatively, D is TRBD1 (6 bases). The germline V gene has CDR1 MNHNS and CDR2 SASEGT. V lost 6 bases, J lost 5 bases, and 16 bases lay in between. The CDR3 totals 14 residues. CDR3: CASRSRQAGTEAFF. DNA for the CDR3: TGTGCCAGCAGGTCCCGACAGGCTGGAACTGAAGCTTTCTTT.

J is TRBJ2-5 and V is TRBV5-1; TRBD1 matches at 7 bases. The CDR3 has 16 amino acids. Germline CDR1 is SGHRS and CDR2 is YFSETQ. The ends lost 4 bases at V and 2 bases at J; junction bases unmatched: 11. The CDR3 protein is CASSPGQSPPQETQYF. DNA of the CDR3: TGCGCCAGCAGCCCGGGACAGAGCCCGCCTCAAGAGACCCAGTACTTC. The full variable domain, rest sourced from reference TRBV5-1 and TRBJ2-5, is KAGVTQTPRYLIKTRGQQVTLSCSPISGHRSVSWYQQTPGQGLQFLFEYFSETQRNKGNFPGRFSGRQFSNSRSEMNVSTLELGDSALYLCASSPGQSPPQETQYFGPGTRLLVL.

This clonotype was detected ten times or more. The chain couples TRBV4-1 to TRBJ1-2; TRBD1 might be the D (5 bases). V gave up 1 base and J gave up 4 bases, with 7 bases separating them. Germline CDR1 reads MGHRA; CDR2 reads YSYEKL. This CDR3 has 13 amino acids. The CDR3 loop reads CASSQGDGYGYTF. CDR3 in DNA: TGCGCCAGCAGCCAAGGGGACGGCTATGGCTACACCTTC.

This clonotype was counted between two and nine times. This rearrangement joins TRBV7-2 to TRBJ1-5; D perhaps matches TRBD1 (6 bases). Per germline, CDR1 SGHTA and CDR2 FQGNSA. V was clipped by 6 bases and J by 5 bases, with 11 bases between them. There are 13 residues in the CDR3. The CDR3 protein is CASRGGVHQPQHF. The CDR3 nucleotides read TGTGCCAGCAGGGGGGGCGTCCATCAGCCCCAGCATTTT.

This clonotype was recorded many times. This chain uses TRBV10-3 with TRBJ1-2, with 7 bases lining up with TRBD1. The germline gives CDR1 ENHRY, CDR2 SYGVKD. The V and J ends lost 3 bases and 3 bases, in that order; junction bases with no gene match: 1. The CDR3 consists of 13 residues. CDR3 nucleotides: TGTGCCATCAGTGACAGGGGGGACTATGGCTACACCTTC. Protein sequence: CAISDRGDYGYTF.

The rearrangement uses TRBV25-1 and TRBJ2-7; the D gene is possibly TRBD1 (5 bases). In germline, CDR1 is MGHDK, CDR2 SYGVNS. There are 14 residues in the CDR3. Deletions cut 8 bases from V and 7 bases from J, with 21 bases between. The CDR3: CASVEDLGSGEQYF. The CDR3 DNA reads TGTGCCAGCGTTGAAGATCTGGGGTCAGGGGAGCAGTACTTC.

This rearrangement joins TRBV5-5 to TRBJ1-1; no definite D call. V was shortened by 3 bases and J by 5 bases, with 11 bases between the two germline ends. CDR1 SGHKS and CDR2 YYEKEE come from the germline V gene (reference sequence). The CDR3 consists of 13 residues. In DNA form, the CDR3 reads TGTGCCAGCAGCTCCGATTCGGAAACTGAAGCTTTCTTT. It encodes CASSSDSETEAFF.

A note on this clonotype: A read error may explain this, as a much larger clone is one base away. V gene TRBV2 combines with J gene TRBJ1-1; perhaps TRBD1 as D (5 bases). V dropped 11 bases and J dropped 1 base, with 14 bases sitting between them. CDR1 SNHLY and CDR2 FYNNEI come from the germline V gene. CDR3 length: 13 residues. DNA of the CDR3: TGTGCCTGCCACAGGAGTAAGAACACTGAAGCTTTCTTT. It is translated as CACHRSKNTEAFF.

This chain links TRBV12-3 or TRBV12-4 with TRBJ1-5, with D hard to call. There are 15 residues in the CDR3. V dropped 3 bases and J dropped 0 bases, with 9 bases sitting between them. CDR3 DNA sequence: TGTGCCAGCAGTTTTTCTGGTATTAGCAATCAGCCCCAGCATTTT. It yields the protein CASSFSGISNQPQHF.

The rearrangement joins TRBV6-6 to TRBJ2-7; D is undetermined. Germline loops: CDR1 MNHNY, CDR2 SVGAGI (reference sequence). V was pared by 4 bases and J by 3 bases, with 7 bases between. CDR3 length: 12 amino acids. The CDR3 here is CASSCPVYEQYF. CDR3 nucleotides: TGTGCCAGCAGTTGTCCGGTCTACGAGCAGTACTTC.

In this sample, this clonotype turned up many times. CDR3 region: CAMRPGLGDEQYF. DNA of the CDR3: TGTGCCATGAGGCCGGGACTCGGCGACGAGCAGTACTTC. This rearrangement joins TRBV10-3 to TRBJ2-7, with D tentatively TRBD2 (6 bases). The CDR3 runs to 13 residues. Germline CDR1 ENHRY, CDR2 SYGVKD. Trimming removed 9 bases at V and 5 bases at J, with 17 bases between.

The chain combines TRBV6-5 with TRBJ2-7; TRBD1 is a possible D gene (5 bases). Trimming pared 6 bases from V and 7 bases from J, leaving 19 bases between. The V gene's germline CDR1 is MNHEY and CDR2 SVGAGI. CDR3 size: 14 residues. CDR3 residues: CASRLDSLDNEQYF. CDR3 DNA: TGTGCCAGCAGACTCGACAGCCTAGACAATGAGCAGTACTTC.